This T cell receptor (beta chain) was captured by sequencing in a study of post-analysis software for immune sequencing data. A note on this clonotype: Its antigen is still unknown.

Libraries were made from TCR beta cDNA, and they carried unique molecular identifiers. TCRdb recomputed calls from the PCR reads with MiXCR, one row per CDR3 protein. The sample holds 700,000 to 900,000 distinct CDR3 sequences, 46% seen once. V lost 8 bases, J lost 6 bases, and 14 bases stayed unmatched. This CDR3 is built from 15 residues. Per the germline V gene, CDR1 is MNHEY and CDR2 is SMNVEV (reference sequence). Study-wide points: Controls had lower frequencies than patients of four or five TRBV segments, which included TRBV5-6, TRBV5-1 and TRBV20-1. Analysis by F measure revealed that same-batch samples clustered strongly together.

The clonotype originates from a girl aged 5-17 years with multiple sclerosis. The rearrangement joins TRBV27 to TRBJ2-3, with 7 bases lining up with TRBD2. Sequencing used blood. CDR3 in amino acids: CASRRVRGREDTQYF. Written as DNA, the CDR3 is TGTGCCAGCCGCAGGGTCCGTGGGCGGGAGGATACGCAGTATTTT.